These T cell receptor beta chains were read from a single sample in a study of shared clonotypes between healthy human individuals. Data came from immunoSEQ multiplex PCR; TCRdb stores just in-frame clones and leaves some out. This sample has some 2.1 million clones; over 85% occur once, and the top ten carry approximately 1.7%. Sequenced input: naive CD8+ T cells from PBMCs. The receptors here all came from a man in his late teens or twenties in good health. Some clones in this sample may be carry-over from other donors' samples. Each CDR3 is given with its conserved first and last residue. The D gene is left open where the match is weak.

J gene	V gene	D gene	CDR3 protein
TRBJ1-1	TRBV7-2	.	CASSLASRARSTEAFF
TRBJ1-5	TRBV7-6	.	CASSLDSGAETNQPQHF
TRBJ2-3	TRBV27	TRBD2	CASSRLAGGPPYQTDTQYF
TRBJ2-7	TRBV7-8	.	CARERRNEQYF
TRBJ2-3	TRBV27	.	CASSRFFYGTDTQYF
TRBJ1-4	TRBV7-2	.	CASSRNRATNEKLFF
TRBJ2-7	TRBV2	TRBD2	CASSGDHGRAWNEQYF
TRBJ2-2	TRBV7-2	TRBD1	CASNPTGAASSGELFF
TRBJ2-2	TRBV27	TRBD2	CASSVAGAAGELFF
TRBJ1-2	TRBV28	TRBD1	CASSFDRDLYGYTF
TRBJ2-3	TRBV6-6	.	CASFLQRGSTDTQYF
TRBJ2-7	TRBV11-2	TRBD2	CASSDGTSRAYEQYF
TRBJ2-1	TRBV4-3	.	CASSQDRQWIYNEQFF
TRBJ1-2	TRBV27	TRBD1	CASSNQGASIGYTF
TRBJ1-5	TRBV10-3	.	CAISDGDVEGQPQHF
TRBJ2-2	TRBV6-5	.	CASSYSLIAGELFF
TRBJ2-1	TRBV6-4	TRBD2	CASSDSMWEREGNNEQFF
TRBJ2-1	TRBV29-1	TRBD2	CSVEGSGSFLNEQFF
TRBJ2-7	TRBV28	TRBD2	CASSSEERTSGIYDEQYF
TRBJ1-5	TRBV19	.	CASSMSFGNQPQHF
TRBJ2-1	TRBV11-1	TRBD2	CASTPGMREGQLGEQFF
TRBJ1-3	TRBV28	.	CASRYGVTGNTIYF
TRBJ1-1	TRBV7-2	.	CASSSGLGNTEAFF
TRBJ2-2	TRBV9	TRBD1	CASSGTGPGELFF
TRBJ2-7	TRBV28	.	CASSLTRGVAYEQYF
TRBJ2-7	TRBV2	.	CASIRGDTYF
TRBJ2-1	TRBV6-1	.	CASSEERHLDEQFF
TRBJ2-1	TRBV9	.	CASQPQGGFYNEQFF
TRBJ1-4	TRBV27	.	CASSYRATNEKLFF
TRBJ1-6	TRBV7-9	.	CASRSLVGNSPLHF
TRBJ2-1	TRBV30	.	CAWTPEGYEQFF
TRBJ2-3	TRBV27	TRBD2	CASLPLAGHADTQYF
TRBJ2-3	TRBV7-9	TRBD2	CASSPYYGRAADTQYF
TRBJ1-5	TRBV27	TRBD1	CASSLSTGVNQPQHF
TRBJ2-3	TRBV28	.	CASSVPETSSTDTQYF
TRBJ2-7	TRBV29-1	.	CSVRGGYEQYF
TRBJ2-1	TRBV19	TRBD2	CASTIIAGVAYNEQFF
TRBJ2-3	TRBV9	TRBD2	CASSVGAGADTQYF
TRBJ1-1	TRBV28	.	CATTGGNTEAFF
TRBJ2-6	TRBV6-5	.	CASSEGSGANVLTF
TRBJ2-5	TRBV19	.	CASSIDLGRGQETQYF
TRBJ2-1	TRBV4-1	.	CASSQDLLADSYNEQFF
TRBJ1-2	TRBV7-3	.	CASSLGKVWRAAYGYTF
TRBJ2-7	TRBV7-9	.	CASSPVQESEYEQYF
TRBJ2-5	TRBV27	TRBD1	CASSLLGPSGTGRETQYF
TRBJ1-2	TRBV13	.	CASSLRDRGQLSGYTF
TRBJ2-5	TRBV30	.	CAWSEGGLRHGQYF
TRBJ2-1	TRBV6-6	TRBD2	CASSYGRLAGGGEQFF
TRBJ1-4	TRBV5-6	.	CASSLRGAATNEKLFF
TRBJ1-5	TRBV6-5	.	CASSHPSGGQHF